The T cell receptor (beta chain) described here comes from a study of blood T cells in healthy people across ages. Broader study findings: Diversity estimated from one million T cells was considered an underestimate. Higher diversity, along with more naive CD4+ cells, distinguished long-lived donors from aged donors.

V lost 2 bases to trimming and J lost 4 bases; unmatched junction nucleotides: 10. This CDR3 is 18 amino acids long. CDR1 is SGHAT and CDR2 is FQNNGV in the germline V gene. Remarks on this clonotype: The target antigen is unknown.

Combining a sample-barcoded 5' primer with a J-beta primer mix, a second PCR ran for 7 to 11 cycles. Each of the cDNA molecules was tagged by a template-switch adaptor with 12 random nucleotides. TCRdb redid the calling of the 5' RACE reads with MiXCR, one entry per CDR3 protein. In the table there are 800,000 or so distinct CDR3 sequences, less than 80% of which are singletons. Approximately 9.4 milliliters was the volume of peripheral blood drawn from each donor. This clonotype was sampled from a man aged 25-45 years in good health. The chain couples TRBV11-2 to TRBJ2-5; 13 bases are a match to TRBD2. Material for sequencing was blood. CDR3 amino acids: CASSLLRLAGGEGETQYF. DNA of the CDR3: TGTGCCAGCAGCTTACTTCGACTAGCGGGGGGCGAAGGAGAGACCCAGTACTTC.